This TCR beta chain derives from a study of T-cell reconstitution after alpha-beta-depleted transplantation in children. Study-level results: Expanded graft clones, several hundred of them, were reportedly the source of alpha-beta T cells about two months after transplant. Counts and diversity of T cells one year after transplant came mostly from newly produced T cells.

V dropped 3 bases and J dropped 4 bases, with 16 bases sitting between them. CDR1 and CDR2 from the germline V gene are LGHNA and YNFKEQ. The CDR3 sequence is 15 residues long. Unique molecular identifiers were used to barcode this TCRbeta library. TCRdb reprocessed the PCR reads via MiXCR and lists one record per CDR3 protein. The data contain roughly 100,000 distinct CDR3 sequences, approximately 6% of them singletons. On this clonotype: What it recognizes is unknown.

The sample here was PBMCs, mostly from graft donor cells, taken 60 days after TCRalphabeta/CD19-depleted stem cell transplant. This TCR was sampled from a female patient between 2 and 15 years old who had a stem cell transplant for Fanconi anemia, so the T cells may come from the graft donor. The genes are TRBV4-2 and TRBJ2-7; tentative D call: TRBD2 (7 bases). CDR3 sequence reads: CASSQGSRGAYEQYF. In DNA, the CDR3 is TGTGCCAGCAGCCAGGGCAGTCGGGGGGCGTACGAGCAGTACTTC.